These 5 T cell receptor beta chains share one sample of origin, sequenced in a study of shared clonotypes between healthy human individuals. Generated by immunoSEQ multiplex PCR, the TCRdb table keeps only in-frame clones and is missing some. The sample records 2 million to 2.5 million clones, about 92% being singletons. The sample comprised naive CD4+ T cells from PBMCs. The subset here: CD45RA+ positively selected. Receptors originate from a man younger than 30 in good health. Some clones in this sample may be carry-over from other donors' samples.

The chain couples TRBV14 to TRBJ2-4; D perhaps matches TRBD2 (6 bases). CDR3 length equals 14 residues. V dropped 2 bases and J dropped 9 bases, with 14 bases sitting between them. Germline V CDR1 and CDR2: SGHDN, FVKESK. CDR3 sequence reads: CASSQRQGGAIQYF. CDR3 DNA sequence: TGTGCCAGCAGCCAAAGGCAGGGAGGTGCCATTCAGTACTTC.

This clone was observed a single time. This chain connects TRBV5-1 to TRBJ2-2; 8 bases agree with TRBD2. This CDR3 is 16 amino acids long. Per the germline V gene, CDR1 is SGHRS and CDR2 is YFSETQ. Trimming at V came to 0 bases and at J to 6 bases, leaving 7 bases not matched to a gene. The CDR3: CASSLAGTRVAGELFF. Written as DNA, the CDR3 is TGCGCCAGCAGCTTGGCCGGGACTAGGGTCGCCGGGGAGCTGTTTTTT.

The chain joins TRBV2 to TRBJ1-4; 7 bases match TRBD1. The germline V gene has CDR1 SNHLY and CDR2 FYNNEI. The ends lost 5 bases at V and 5 bases at J; junction bases unmatched: 8. This CDR3 contains 15 residues. The CDR3 is CASSQQGPRNEKLFF. The CDR3 bases are TGTGCCAGCAGTCAACAGGGGCCCAGAAATGAAAAACTGTTTTTT. Filled out from reference TRBV2 and TRBJ1-4, the complete variable domain reads EPEVTQTPSHQVTQMGQEVILRCVPISNHLYFYWYRQILGQKVEFLVSFYNNEISEKSEIFDDQFSVERPDGSNFTLKIRSTKLEDSAMYFCASSQQGPRNEKLFFGSGTQLSVL.

Details on this clone: The sample carries other DNA sequences with the same CDR3. The J gene is TRBJ1-1, the V gene TRBV7-8; D call uncertain. CDR1 and CDR2 from the germline V gene are SGHVS and FQNEAQ. Trimming took off 1 base at V and 2 bases at J, with 8 bases between the two ends. The CDR3 is 14 residues long. The CDR3 region is CASSLVAANTEAFF. The DNA for the CDR3 is TGTGCCAGCAGCTTAGTGGCAGCCAACACTGAAGCTTTCTTT.

The V call is TRBV29-1, the J call TRBJ2-7; 10 bases are a match to TRBD2. Germline values: CDR1 SQVTM, CDR2 ANQGSEA. The V segment lost 2 bases and the J segment 5 bases; nucleotides outside the gene matches: 12. CDR3 length equals 16 residues. The CDR3: CSVELLRLAGAHEQYF. The CDR3 nucleotides read TGCAGCGTTGAATTACTTCGGCTAGCGGGAGCCCACGAGCAGTACTTC.